These 8 T cell receptor beta chains came from one sample sequenced in a study of T cell responses to AZD1222 COVID-19 vaccine. Profiling relied on immunoSEQ multiplex PCR, and the TCRdb table lists in-frame clones only, not all of them. The table has approximately 170,000 clones, approximately 90% seen once. The starting material was peripheral blood, obtained 28 days after the second AZD1222 dose. The source of these receptors is an adult who received the AZD1222 COVID-19 vaccine.

The J gene is TRBJ1-2, the V gene TRBV27; D may be TRBD1 (6 bases). V lost 6 bases to trimming and J lost 4 bases, with 12 bases between them. The CDR3 runs 13 residues. Germline loops: CDR1 MNHEY, CDR2 SMNVEV (reference sequence). CDR3 nucleotides: TGTGCCAGCAGCCCTATGGGGGCCTATGGCTACACCTTC. Protein: CASSPMGAYGYTF.

This chain links TRBV4-2 with TRBJ2-7; either TRBD1 or TRBD2 may supply D (5 bases each). Trimming stripped 2 bases from V and 3 bases from J, with 14 bases between. The CDR3 is made up of 15 amino acids. Germline lookup yields CDR1 LGHNA and CDR2 YNFKEQ. This chain's CDR3 is CASSQTWGPIYEQYF. CDR3 in DNA: TGTGCCAGCAGCCAAACTTGGGGACCAATCTACGAGCAGTACTTC.

The chain joins TRBV5-1 to TRBJ2-5, with 11 bases aligning to TRBD1. Germline-derived CDR1 and CDR2 are SGHRS and YFSETQ. The CDR3 sequence is 16 residues long. With V trimmed by 4 bases and J by 5 bases, 10 bases remained unmatched. This chain's CDR3 is CASSRGTGGDVETQYF. The CDR3 nucleotides are TGCGCCAGCAGCCGGGGGACAGGGGGAGATGTGGAGACCCAGTACTTC.

This chain links TRBV5-1 with TRBJ2-3, with 7 nucleotides matching TRBD2. The CDR3 is 14 amino acids. V was pared by 8 bases and J by 2 bases, with 8 bases of the junction left unmatched. Germline CDR1 reads SGHRS; CDR2 reads YFSETQ. The CDR3 nucleotides are TGCGCCAGTGACAGCGGGGAAACCACAGATACGCAGTATTTT. Residues: CASDSGETTDTQYF.

The V and J genes are TRBV19 and TRBJ1-2; 8 nucleotides match TRBD1. Germline lookup yields CDR1 LNHDA and CDR2 SQIVND (reference sequence). The J segment lost 0 bases and the V segment lost 5 bases, leaving 8 bases of the junction unmatched. The CDR3 covers 16 residues. The DNA for the CDR3 is TGTGCCAGTAGTTCCGGACAGGGAATAGCTAACTATGGCTACACCTTC. This encodes CASSSGQGIANYGYTF.

This clone appeared once. CDR3 nucleotide sequence: TGTGCCAGCAGCTCCGGATTGAGAGGGGCGGCCTACGAGCAGTACTTC. Amino acid sequence: CASSSGLRGAAYEQYF. The chain combines TRBV5-6 with TRBJ2-7, with D possibly being TRBD1 or TRBD2 (5 bases each). V was clipped by 3 bases and J by 2 bases, with 18 bases between them. CDR3 length: 16 amino acids. Germline CDR1 reads SGHDT; CDR2 reads YYEEEE.

The chain is built from TRBV6-2 or TRBV6-3 and TRBJ1-2; 8 nucleotides agree with TRBD1. Losses at the gene ends were 2 bases for V and 4 bases for J; bases not matched to a gene: 3. Germline V lookup: CDR1 MNHEY, CDR2 SVGEGT. The CDR3 sequence is 14 residues long. In nucleotides, the CDR3 is TGTGCCAGCAGTTACGTACAGGGGGGCTATGGCTACACCTTC. Translation gives CASSYVQGGYGYTF.

The chain has TRBV7-9 and TRBJ2-2; D call uncertain. The CDR3 totals 18 residues. Germline-derived CDR1 and CDR2 are SEHNR and FQNEAQ (reference sequence). Trimming took off 1 base at V and 2 bases at J, with 17 bases between the two ends. CDR3 in amino acids: CASSLVPIRRRNTGELFF. DNA of the CDR3: TGTGCCAGCAGCTTAGTCCCCATTAGACGGAGAAACACCGGGGAGCTGTTTTTT.